This TCR beta chain came from a study of beta chain features in type 1 diabetes. This CDR3 comprises 16 residues. From germline, CDR1 is SGHTA and CDR2 FQGNSA. The study reverse transcribed the entire isolated RNA, so it sequenced expressed TCRB transcripts. Several million reads were obtained on average from naive, central memory and regulatory T cell samples. Profiled with immunoSEQ multiplex PCR; TCRdb holds only in-frame clones, not every one. The sample holds about 360,000 clones, roughly 13% seen once. On this clone: Relative to the germline gene, one junction end is altered; a read error may explain this. The sample has other DNA sequences that encode this CDR3 too.

The clonotype comes from a man between 18 and 35 years old in good health. Specimen: naive CD4+ T cells from blood. This chain links TRBV7-2 with TRBJ2-1, with TRBD2 as a possible D gene (7 bases). CDR3 nucleotides: TGTGCTAGCAGCCCAGAGGTCGGGGGGCAAGGCAATGAGCAGTTCTTC. Translating it yields CASSPEVGGQGNEQFF.